This TCR beta chain was retrieved from a study of control samples from healthy donors and cancer patients. This clone was detected only once. The data were produced by immunoSEQ multiplex PCR, yet TCRdb's version contains in-frame clones alone and is incomplete. The profile shows 55,000 to 75,000 clones, approximately 87% of them singletons. The sequenced material came from PBMCs. This clonotype was sampled from a woman aged 50 to 60 with head and neck cancer.

Here the CDR3 reads CASEGAGETYEQYF. DNA of the CDR3: TGTGCCTCCGAGGGAGCGGGGGAAACCTACGAGCAGTACTTC. The chain is built from TRBV30 and TRBJ2-7; 8 bases match TRBD2. CDR1 and CDR2 from the germline V gene are GTSNPN and SVGIG (reference sequence). The ends lost 7 bases at V and 2 bases at J; junction bases unmatched: 10. The CDR3 is 14 residues long.